This T cell receptor beta chain came from a study of cytomegalovirus exposure and HLA in healthy donors. Participants comprised healthy donors of bone marrow. Donors likely had unrecorded immune exposures despite being nominally healthy when sampled. The CDR3 runs to 14 residues. The germline gives CDR1 SGHKS, CDR2 YYEKEE (reference sequence). V was pared by 0 bases and J by 3 bases, with 6 bases between. The PCR ran on 60 Vbeta and 13 Jbeta primers. Generated by immunoSEQ multiplex PCR, the TCRdb table keeps only in-frame clones and is missing some. The table shows 90,000 to 120,000 clones, with around two thirds occurring only once.

Specimen: PBMCs. This receptor was taken from a man in his thirties or forties in good health and CMV-seropositive. The chain joins TRBV5-5 to TRBJ2-2; D is undetermined. The CDR3 DNA reads TGTGCCAGCAGCTTGGGAACTTACACCGGGGAGCTGTTTTTT. This encodes CASSLGTYTGELFF. The variable domain in full, completed from reference TRBV5-5 and TRBJ2-2, reads DAGVTQSPTHLIKTRGQQVTLRCSPISGHKSVSWYQQVLGQGPQFIFQYYEKEERGRGNFPDRFSARQFPNYSSELNVNALLLGDSALYLCASSLGTYTGELFFGEGSRLTVL.